The 21 T cell receptor beta chains in this list originate from one sample, sequenced in a study of blood T cells in healthy people across ages (dated by TCRdb to the mid-2010s). Library preparation used 5' RACE. Sequencing used an Illumina HiSeq 2500. A second PCR of 7 to 11 cycles was run with a J-beta primer mix and a sample-barcoded 5' primer. TCRdb cleaned the public reads at Q25 with fastp, built clones with MiXCR and kept in-frame beta chains. A single entry per CDR3 protein holds the most common genes and DNA from its merged rows. The sample has about 840,000 distinct CDR3 sequences on record, about 29% of them singletons. The biggest ten clones account for roughly a tenth of the sample. The sample also formed part of further work on T cells of mothers and their children.

The sample comprised blood. The receptors were sampled from a woman aged 35 to 49 in good health.

This clonotype was counted only a few times. The chain has TRBV28 and TRBJ2-5, with D possibly being TRBD2 (6 bases). Germline-derived CDR1 and CDR2 are MDHEN and SYDVKM. Trimming shortened V by 1 base and J by 5 bases, and 20 bases separated the two germline ends. This CDR3 is built from 17 residues. The CDR3 loop is CASSLFGTPLTGETQYF. The CDR3 bases are TGTGCCAGCAGTTTATTCGGGACTCCCCTAACCGGGGAGACCCAGTACTTC.

This clonotype occurred a few times. This rearrangement joins TRBV28 to TRBJ1-2; 7 positions match TRBD1. The CDR3 covers 15 residues. Looked up from germline, CDR1 is MDHEN and CDR2 is SYDVKM. The trim removed 6 bases at V and 0 bases at J, leaving 7 bases unmatched. In nucleotides, the CDR3 is TGTGCCAGCAGCTACAGGGGCTCCACTAACTATGGCTACACCTTC. This encodes CASSYRGSTNYGYTF.

This clonotype was seen a handful of times. The genes are TRBV20-1 and TRBJ2-7; unclear D gene. The CDR3 spans 12 residues. Germline V gene sequence: CDR1 DFQATT, CDR2 SNEGSKA (reference sequence). V was trimmed by 2 bases and J by 5 bases, leaving 10 bases between them. The CDR3 coding sequence is TGCAGTGCTAGACTGGGTTGGAACGAGCAGTACTTC. It is translated as CSARLGWNEQYF.

The chain carries TRBV10-3 and TRBJ1-2, with a tentative D call TRBD1 (5 bases). The V gene's germline CDR1 is ENHRY and CDR2 SYGVKD. V shed 2 bases and J shed 0 bases, with 7 bases lying between them. This CDR3 contains 14 residues. Here the CDR3 DNA reads TGTGCCATCAGTGAGGGGGCAGCTAACTATGGCTACACCTTC. This gives the protein CAISEGAANYGYTF.

A few counts support this clonotype. The CDR3 spells CASSLSGQVINEQFF. The CDR3 bases are TGTGCCAGCAGCCTCTCGGGACAGGTAATCAATGAGCAGTTCTTC. V usage is TRBV7-9 and J usage is TRBJ2-1; 8 bases align to TRBD1. The germline V gene has CDR1 SEHNR and CDR2 FQNEAQ (reference sequence). Germline trimming cut 5 bases from V and 6 bases from J; bases unmatched to any gene: 9. CDR3 length: 15 amino acids.

V is TRBV28 and J is TRBJ2-1, with TRBD2 matching 9 bases. The CDR3 runs 14 residues. V gave up 8 bases and J gave up 10 bases; unmatched junction bases: 12. CDR1 and CDR2 (germline): MDHEN, SYDVKM. CDR3 loop: CASSGGGAEEEQFF. The CDR3 nucleotides are TGTGCCAGCTCGGGCGGGGGGGCCGAAGAGGAGCAGTTCTTC.

This clonotype was seen repeatedly, ten times or more. V and J are TRBV28 and TRBJ2-5; 11 positions match TRBD2. V trimming: 6 bases; J trimming: 5 bases; junction bases outside the gene matches: 17. Germline CDR1 MDHEN, CDR2 SYDVKM. CDR3 length: 18 residues. The CDR3 loop reads CASSPPGLAGGQRETQYF. The CDR3 DNA reads as TGTGCCAGCAGCCCCCCTGGCTTAGCGGGGGGGCAGAGGGAGACCCAGTACTTC.

The table lists this clonotype with many counts. The chain is built from TRBV12-3 or TRBV12-4 and TRBJ1-1, with a tentative D call TRBD1 (6 bases). The CDR3 runs to 15 residues. V shed 3 bases and J shed 0 bases, with 11 bases lying between them. CDR3 sequence: CASSFTPGVNTEAFF. The CDR3 bases are TGTGCCAGCAGTTTTACTCCAGGGGTGAACACTGAAGCTTTCTTT.

Written as DNA, the CDR3 is TGTGCCAGCAGTTTTCTGGCTTCAAGCGGGGGAAGTAAGTTCTTC. Its protein is CASSFLASSGGSKFF. V is TRBV28 and J is TRBJ2-1, with 8 bases matching TRBD2. V was clipped by 3 bases and J by 14 bases; unmatched bases: 15. The CDR3 totals 15 residues. CDR1 is MDHEN and CDR2 is SYDVKM in the germline V gene.

This clonotype has a handful of counts. The chain joins TRBV7-2 to TRBJ2-5; D is ambiguous. V was shortened by 7 bases and J by 5 bases, with 17 bases between the two germline ends. The CDR3 loop spans 14 amino acids. Germline assignment: CDR1 SGHTA and CDR2 FQGNSA. In nucleotides, the CDR3 is TGTGCCAGCACCTTTGGCTCCGGGTCGGAGACCCAGTACTTC. Encoded protein: CASTFGSGSETQYF.

This chain links TRBV3-1 with TRBJ1-2, with 7 nucleotides matching TRBD1. The CDR3 totals 14 residues. With V trimmed by 4 bases and J by 5 bases, 7 bases remained unmatched. The germline V gene has CDR1 LGHDT and CDR2 YNNKEL (reference sequence). CDR3 coding DNA: TGTGCCAGCAGCCCAGGACAGGAGGGGTATGGCTACACCTTC. Protein product: CASSPGQEGYGYTF. The variable domain in full, completed from reference TRBV3-1 and TRBJ1-2, reads DTAVSQTPKYLVTQMGNDKSIKCEQNLGHDTMYWYKQDSKKFLKIMFSYNNKELIINETVPNRFSPKSPDKAHLNLHINSLELGDSAVYFCASSPGQEGYGYTFGSGTRLTVV.

CDR3 sequence: CASSFRREIDEKLFF. The CDR3 nucleotides are TGTGCCAGCAGCTTTAGACGGGAGATTGATGAAAAACTGTTTTTT. This chain uses TRBV5-5 with TRBJ1-4, with D unresolved. The CDR3 is 15 residues long. From germline, CDR1 is SGHKS and CDR2 YYEKEE (reference sequence). Trimming removed 2 bases from V and 6 bases from J, with 14 bases in between. The complete variable domain, with remaining parts taken from reference TRBV5-5 and TRBJ1-4, reads DAGVTQSPTHLIKTRGQQVTLRCSPISGHKSVSWYQQVLGQGPQFIFQYYEKEERGRGNFPDRFSARQFPNYSSELNVNALLLGDSALYLCASSFRREIDEKLFFGSGTQLSVL.

In this sample, this clonotype turned up many times. The V call is TRBV20-1, the J call TRBJ2-1; D is ambiguous. The CDR3 consists of 12 residues. Trimming cost V 4 bases and J 7 bases, with 11 bases left between them. Germline CDR1 is DFQATT and CDR2 is SNEGSKA (reference sequence). The CDR3 coding sequence is TGCAGTGCTACTGGACGGGTTAATGAGCAGTTCTTC. Its protein product is CSATGRVNEQFF.

This clonotype has just a few counts. This chain links TRBV20-1 with TRBJ2-2; possibly TRBD1 or TRBD2 for D (7 bases each). From germline, CDR1 is DFQATT and CDR2 SNEGSKA (reference sequence). The CDR3 loop spans 16 amino acids. V dropped 6 bases and J dropped 4 bases, with 21 bases sitting between them. The CDR3 protein is CSASGVRGGLTGELFF. As DNA, the CDR3 is TGCAGTGCCAGCGGGGTCAGGGGGGGGCTCACCGGGGAGCTGTTTTTT.

The J gene is TRBJ1-1, the V gene TRBV20-1; D not certain. Looked up from germline, CDR1 is DFQATT and CDR2 is SNEGSKA (reference sequence). The CDR3 has 14 amino acids. V was cut by 2 bases and J by 6 bases, with 16 bases left in between. As DNA, the CDR3 is TGCAGTGCTAGAAGTACCCCGGTGGGGTCTGAAGCTTTCTTT. It encodes CSARSTPVGSEAFF.

This chain joins TRBV3-1 and TRBJ2-7; tentative D call: TRBD2 (5 bases). CDR3 length: 13 residues. From germline, CDR1 is LGHDT and CDR2 YNNKEL (reference sequence). Trimming shortened V by 3 bases and J by 6 bases, and 12 bases separated the two germline ends. CDR3 protein: CASSHPTGVEQYF. The CDR3 DNA sequence: TGTGCCAGCAGCCACCCTACCGGGGTCGAGCAGTACTTC.

Concerning this clonotype: A much larger clone is a single base away; this may be a read error. The J gene is TRBJ1-2, the V gene TRBV12-3 or TRBV12-4; 7 positions agree with TRBD1. This CDR3 is 14 amino acids long. Trimming removed 8 bases from V and 5 bases from J; junction bases left unmatched: 11. In DNA form, the CDR3 reads TGTGCCAGCGGGGGTAGACAGGGCGGTTATGGCTACACCTTC. Residues: CASGGRQGGYGYTF.

This clonotype was seen more than once but under ten times. This chain connects TRBV21-1 to TRBJ2-5; the tabulated D call, TRBD1, remains unverified against the DNA. TRBV21-1 is termed a pseudogene. CDR3 length equals 16 residues. DNA of the CDR3: TGTGCCAGCAGCAAAGATGGAGGGGGGAAACAAGAGACCCAGTACTTC. Translation gives CASSKDGGGKQETQYF.

With respect to this clonotype: A much larger clone differs by one base, so this may be a read error. This chain uses TRBV28 with TRBJ1-2; D perhaps matches TRBD1 (5 bases). The CDR3 extends over 16 amino acids. Germline V gene sequence: CDR1 MDHEN, CDR2 SYDVKM. V was trimmed by 6 bases and J by 4 bases, leaving 21 bases between them. CDR3 in DNA: TGTGCCAGCAGCCCCGGGGGAAGGACTGAGCGCTATGGCTACACCTTC. This gives the protein CASSPGGRTERYGYTF.

The chain combines TRBV20-1 with TRBJ2-3; the match to TRBD2 covers 12 bases. Germline CDR1 reads DFQATT; CDR2 reads SNEGSKA (reference sequence). The CDR3 runs to 16 residues. The ends lost 4 bases at V and 3 bases at J; junction bases unmatched: 8. The CDR3 loop is CSATDSTSGRTDTQYF. DNA for the CDR3: TGCAGTGCTACAGATTCGACTAGCGGGAGAACAGATACGCAGTATTTT.

This clonotype was counted once. The chain couples TRBV28 to TRBJ2-7, with D perhaps matching TRBD1 (5 bases). V was trimmed by 7 bases and J by 3 bases, leaving 13 bases between them. Germline loops: CDR1 MDHEN, CDR2 SYDVKM. The CDR3 has 13 amino acids. CDR3 loop: CASTKTDDYEQYF. CDR3 DNA: TGTGCCAGCACAAAGACAGATGACTACGAGCAGTACTTC.